This T cell receptor beta chain was recovered during a study of blood T cell repertoires in COVID-19 (dated by TCRdb to about 2020). Notes on the research overall: Samples covering the acute and convalescent phases of COVID-19 were provided by collaborators in the United States, Italy and Spain. Nearly every sample came with metadata listing a de-identified subject ID, COVID-19 status, age in years and sex. Subjects who had been exposed to COVID-19, were actively infected with it, or had recovered from it provided the deeply sampled blood TCRbeta repertoires that made up the dataset. The samples were drawn from the first 160 participants of the ongoing ImmuneRACE study and from roughly 1,300 subjects provided by 6 global collaborators. The prospective study material was composed of cDNA or gDNA derived from T cells, B-cell-depleted T cells, or PBMCs. Where HLA class I and class II types were available, the types were taken from metadata supplied by the sample provider, not from assay-based typing. The repertoires were made available in a free public database intended to serve as a resource for research on the immune response to SARS-CoV-2. Points the paper makes about the study in general: How much clinical and demographic metadata was included differed by source and by participant, and the metadata was provided uncurated.

TCRbeta CDR3 regions were amplified from genomic DNA using the immunoSEQ Assay, a bias-controlled multiplex PCR. On the authors' methods: Within the assay, amplification of reference gene primers was used to estimate how many nucleated cells each sample contained. To quantify the absolute abundance of each unique TCRbeta CDR3 rearrangement, sequence reads were collapsed and filtered. For each sample, productive Simpson clonality was calculated by taking the square root of Simpson's diversity index across productive rearrangements. As stored in TCRdb, this immuneACCESS dataset retains in-frame rearrangements with V and J assigned. A fraction of the clones does not appear; measured against another copy, unresolved V genes explain less than half of the discrepancy, and the remainder lacks a known reason. Clone size and V and J calls were adopted from that table, with D and trimming inferred from the DNA. This sample is represented by about 91,000 clones; 88% of them were singletons. The biggest ten clones account for approximately 4.8% of the sample.

This clone was detected a few times. It lacks a known antigen. Nothing much larger sits one base from this clone, and base qualities are not available. The collaborating institutions used their own protocols to collect whole blood in K2EDTA tubes. For TCRbeta analysis, collaborators shipped samples in one of three forms: frozen whole blood, isolated PBMCs, or DNA extracted from either of those sample types. Source material: peripheral blood. The clonotype was recovered from a woman aged 80 or over with active COVID-19.

The CDR3 protein is CASSESGISYNEQFF. The nucleotide sequence is TGTGCCAGCAGCGAGAGCGGGATCTCCTACAATGAGCAGTTCTTC. The chain was built from TRBV9 and TRBJ2-1, and 7 junction bases match TRBD2. The germline V end is reduced by 3 bases and the J end by 0 bases; junction bases left unmatched: 3. As encoded in the germline V gene, CDR1 is SGDLS while CDR2 is YYNGEE. Measured from the cysteine to the phenylalanine, the CDR3 is 15 residues long. Only the CDR3 DNA stays, 45 bases, in frame from base 1. With the rest looked up from the reference TRBV9 and TRBJ2-1 genes rather than sequenced, the full variable domain is DSGVTQTPKHLITATGQRVTLRCSPRSGDLSVYWYQQSLDQGLQFLIQYYNGEERAKGNILERFSAQQFPDLHSELNLSSLELGDSALYFCASSESGISYNEQFFGPGTRLTVL.